The sequence of this TCR beta chain was determined in a study of shared clonotypes between healthy human individuals. Study-level results: Researchers sampled only blood; tissue repertoires likely differ.

A note on this clone: Its antigen is undetermined.

This CDR3 contains 13 residues. The germline V and J ends were trimmed by 1 base and 6 bases, with 10 bases remaining between them. In germline, CDR1 is SGHAT, CDR2 FQDESV (reference sequence). Investigators spread the genomic DNA of each subset evenly over several immunoSEQ plates. The data were produced by immunoSEQ multiplex PCR, yet TCRdb's version contains in-frame clones alone and is incomplete. The table lists fewer than 1.4 million clones, more than 75% of them singletons. The specimen sequenced was memory CD4+ T cells from PBMCs. This sample's subset: CD45RA-negative fraction. V is TRBV11-1 and J is TRBJ2-7; unclear D gene. The sequence was obtained from a man between 18 and 29 years old in good health. Some clones in this sample may be carry-over from other donors' samples. The CDR3, as DNA: TGTGCCAGCAGCTTAGTGGTATCCGGCGAGCAGTACTTC. It yields the protein CASSLVVSGEQYF.